The T cell receptor (beta chain) under discussion was sequenced for a study of T cells in Graves' hyperthyroidism and ophthalmopathy (dated by TCRdb to between 2018 and 2021). For context, the study as a whole: Peripheral blood samples were taken at initial diagnosis, before any treatment was given. TCR V-J signatures able to tell the groups apart were searched for in a discovery cohort of approximately 95 patients, of whom more than 40 had Graves' ophthalmopathy and more than 55 had stable Graves' hyperthyroidism. Whether ophthalmopathy could be predicted prospectively was tested in an independent validation cohort made up of under 20 hyperthyroidism patients plus 17 patients who later progressed to ophthalmopathy. For training and testing, the 110 or so patients in the discovery cohort were randomly divided in a 7:3 ratio. Thyroid tissue and blood T-cell repertoires from six or seven Graves' hyperthyroidism patients were also compared in the study. Following sampling, methimazole starting at 30 mg daily was given to hyperthyroidism patients, and high-dose intravenous methylprednisolone was given to ophthalmopathy patients. The paper describes TCR Vbeta CDR3 sequencing of 140 or so peripheral blood samples, made up of roughly 45 ophthalmopathy patients, 70 to 75 hyperthyroidism patients and 17 progressor patients.

Overall results and qualifications from the work: In cross-validation, a model built on a 13 V-J signature told ophthalmopathy apart from stable hyperthyroidism with 85% to 90% sensitivity and around 84% specificity, and in testing the same model reached 80%/75%. Most expanded thyroid clonotypes (frequency above 0.001) were also found in blood, which suggests that blood repertoires may mirror thyroid immune responses. Sample size was not statistically predetermined, and blinding of investigators to group allocation was not performed. In validation, progression to ophthalmopathy was predicted by the model with about 70% sensitivity and nearly 75% specificity, a median of 6.5 months before onset.

A patient counted as having stable Graves' hyperthyroidism if no progression to ophthalmopathy occurred over 18 months of follow-up. Hyperthyroidism patients were newly diagnosed, with disease duration under 2 months, and aged 18 to 65 years. Patients with uncontrolled infections, other autoimmune diseases, pregnancy or lactation were excluded. Diagnoses relied on clinical symptoms, serum thyroxine and TRAb, thyroid ultrasound and orbital computed tomography. PBMCs were isolated from about 9.2 ml of fresh peripheral blood by Ficoll-Paque density gradient centrifugation. Trizol reagent was used to extract total RNA, and RNA quality was then checked on an Agilent 2100 Bioanalyzer. The germline V gene encodes CDR1 MNHEY and CDR2 SMNVEV (reference sequence). Inclusive of the bounding cysteine and phenylalanine, the CDR3 is 14 residues long. Only the CDR3 DNA is retained, 42 bases long and in frame from the first base. V loses 0 bases, J loses 7 bases, and the germline ends lie 12 bases apart.

This clonotype has more than one count but fewer than ten. Its antigen is currently not known. Base quality data are lacking; no much larger clone is found one base away. Amplification of TCR beta CDR3 regions was carried out from RNA transcripts. The TCR CDR3 was subjected to a first round of RT-PCR using the HTBI primer set and the Qiagen OneStep RT-PCR kit. The libraries were constructed in a second round of multiplex PCR and then size-selected and purified. Paired-end sequencing of the libraries was performed with 100 bp reads on an Illumina HiSeq2000. For the original study's pipeline: SOAPnuke was used to process the raw data, with reads discarded if the reads contained adapters or uncalled bases, had a mean Phred below 15, or lacked an exact constant-primer or identifier match. High-quality paired reads were merged with COPE v1.2.5, and unique nucleotide sequences were defined as clonotypes. Clonotypes were aligned to IMGT TRBV, TRBD and TRBJ reference segments using MiTCR v1.1. Only V-J combinations with frequency above 0.0001, covering 99.2% of repertoires, were analysed. A TCS score was defined as the ratio between F50 (clonal expansion) and ExV (chaos), using BLOSUM62-based TCRdist between CDR3 peptides within each V-J. Welch's t-statistics and random forest reduced fewer than 600 V-J features to roughly 13, which were used in a naive Bayes classifier (R e1071). Through fastp at Q25 and MiXCR, TCRdb rebuilt clones from the public reads, retaining in-frame beta chains. Entries are consolidated by CDR3 protein sequence, retaining the most common genes and DNA. These V and J calls originate from TCRdb's pipeline instead of the authors' own analysis. Here the sample has approximately 430,000 distinct CDR3 sequences; roughly 14% occur a single time. The leading ten clones occupy roughly 7.4% of the sample.

This TCR was sampled from a woman aged 18-30 years with Graves' hyperthyroidism. Rearrangement joined TRBV27 to TRBJ2-5; TRBD2 might be the D gene, on 5 matching bases. Sample: blood. The CDR3 region reads CASSLSREGGTQYF. The bases read TGTGCCAGCAGTTTATCACGGGAAGGCGGGACCCAGTACTTC.